The following is a T cell receptor beta chain sequence with its context. Antigen: not known. Libraries for TCR beta were made by quantitative 5'-RACE with molecular barcodes. TCRdb used MiXCR to reprocess the 5' RACE reads, holding one entry per CDR3 protein. The repertoire holds about 800,000 distinct CDR3 sequences, with about 10% as singletons. The data were taken from a study of CD8 T cells in ankylosing spondylitis. Study observations and caveats: What seemed typical of ankylosing spondylitis blood was a TCR beta motif built from several highly homologous variants.

J gave up 1 base and V 0 bases, and 4 bases lay outside the gene matches. The CDR3 runs to 17 residues. Germline V gene sequence: CDR1 LGHNA, CDR2 YNFKEQ. The source is a male donor with ankylosing spondylitis. J is TRBJ2-2 and V is TRBV4-2, with 8 bases identical to TRBD1. The sample was blood, either unsorted or a sorted T cell fraction (not recorded which). As DNA, the CDR3 is TGTGCCAGCAGCCAAGATCTAACAGGGGGGAACACCGGGGAGCTGTTTTTT. The encoded protein is CASSQDLTGGNTGELFF.